This T cell receptor beta chain comes out of a study of blood T cell repertoires in COVID-19. In the study overall: T cells, B-cell-depleted T cells, or PBMCs provided the cDNA or gDNA that served as material.

Data came from immunoSEQ multiplex PCR; TCRdb stores just in-frame clones and leaves some out. The sample holds under 400,000 clones, more than 70% seen once. The CDR3 runs to 13 residues. Germline CDR1 SQVTM, CDR2 ANQGSEA. The V and J ends lost 4 bases and 3 bases respectively, with 11 bases between them. The sequence was obtained from a man between 40 and 49 years old in a cohort exposed to, infected with or recovered from COVID-19 (not recorded which). The chain is built from TRBV29-1 and TRBJ2-3, with TRBD2 as a possible D gene (6 bases). The sample was PBMCs or T cells enriched from blood (not recorded which). CDR3: CSVGRGRTDTQYF. The CDR3 region has the DNA TGCAGCGTTGGGAGGGGACGGACAGATACGCAGTATTTT.